This entry lists 29 T cell receptor beta chains sequenced from one sample in a study of neurological immune-mediated disorders. TCRdb re-analysed the 5' RACE reads in MiXCR, keeping a single row per CDR3 protein. The sample carries around 15,000 distinct CDR3 sequences, roughly 14% recorded once. Sequenced material: PBMCs. The receptors shown here come from a man aged 60 to 69 with HTLV-1-associated myelopathy (HAM/TSP).

This clonotype was recorded at least ten times. The chain combines TRBV7-2 with TRBJ1-1, with TRBD1 as a possible D gene (5 bases). CDR3 size: 13 residues. CDR1 and CDR2 (germline): SGHTA, FQGNSA. V lost 5 bases and J lost 4, with 11 bases in between. The CDR3 DNA is TGTGCCAGCAGCCGCCCGGGGGGCACTGAAGCTTTCTTT. It codes for CASSRPGGTEAFF.

This clonotype was detected many times. This sequence joins TRBV29-1 and TRBJ2-4, with D possibly being TRBD2 (5 bases). Germline V lookup: CDR1 SQVTM, CDR2 ANQGSEA. V lost 4 bases and J 7 bases, leaving 5 bases between the germline ends. The CDR3 loop spans 10 amino acids. The CDR3 region is CSVGGNIQYF. The CDR3 nucleotides are TGCAGCGTTGGAGGGAACATTCAGTACTTC.

This clonotype was observed at least ten times. The J gene is TRBJ2-2, the V gene TRBV19, with a possible D match to TRBD2 (6 bases). CDR1 is LNHDA, CDR2 SQIVND, per germline (reference sequence). V lost 9 bases, J lost 2 bases, and 13 bases lay in between. This CDR3 has 14 amino acids. CDR3 sequence reads: CARSGLINTGELFF. CDR3 DNA: TGTGCCAGATCGGGACTCATTAACACCGGGGAGCTGTTTTTT.

Ten or more counts support this clonotype. The chain has TRBV3-1 and TRBJ1-5; D is ambiguous. Germline assignment: CDR1 LGHDT and CDR2 YNNKEL (reference sequence). The germline V and J ends were trimmed by 4 bases and 7 bases, with 11 bases remaining between them. The CDR3 contains 13 residues. For the CDR3, the DNA is TGTGCCAGCAGCCCGAGGGTAAGCCAGCCCCAGCATTTT. It codes for CASSPRVSQPQHF.

The rearrangement uses TRBV6-2 or TRBV6-3 and TRBJ1-5; D is uncertain. Trimming shortened V by 8 bases and J by 9 bases, and 20 bases separated the two germline ends. CDR1 and CDR2 from the germline V gene are MNHEY and SVGEGT. CDR3 size: 14 residues. The CDR3 DNA reads as TGTGCCAGCTCCCTCGGCCGTATCCGATGGCCCCAGCATTTT. This sequence encodes CASSLGRIRWPQHF.

The sample holds many counts of this clonotype. The chain has TRBV5-1 and TRBJ1-5; possibly TRBD1 for D (6 bases). This CDR3 has 14 amino acids. Germline lookup yields CDR1 SGHRS and CDR2 YFSETQ. Trimming removed 0 bases at V and 7 bases at J, with 11 bases between. In DNA, the CDR3 is TGCGCCAGCAGCTTGGAGGGGGGGCGGCAGCCCCAGCATTTT. Protein product: CASSLEGGRQPQHF.

In its sample, this clonotype was seen many times. The rearrangement uses TRBV5-1 and TRBJ1-5; no reliable D call. Germline V gene lookup returns CDR1 SGHRS and CDR2 YFSETQ. The V end was cut by 0 bases, the J end by 1 base, with 8 bases between. The CDR3 loop spans 15 amino acids. The CDR3 loop reads CASSLDGFSNQPQHF. As DNA, the CDR3 is TGCGCCAGCAGCTTGGACGGGTTCAGCAATCAGCCCCAGCATTTT.

Ten or more counts support this clonotype. The CDR3 DNA reads TGCGCCAGCAGCTTGGCCAGGACAGGCGAGCAGTACTTC. It codes for CASSLARTGEQYF. The V call is TRBV5-1, the J call TRBJ2-7; 7 bases line up with TRBD1. The germline CDR1 and CDR2 sequences are SGHRS and YFSETQ. This CDR3 has 13 amino acids. V lost 0 bases, J lost 6 bases, and 3 bases stayed unmatched.

Note on this clonotype: This may be a read error: a much more frequent sequence differs by one nucleotide. The CDR3 here is CASRGTANSPLRF. The CDR3, as DNA: TGTGCCAGCAGGGGGACGGCTAATTCACCCCTCCGCTTT. The chain is built from TRBV12-3 or TRBV12-4 and TRBJ1-6, with D possibly TRBD1 on 5 matching bases. CDR3 length: 13 amino acids.

This clonotype was observed at least ten times. V usage is TRBV5-1 and J usage is TRBJ1-2; 7 bases agree with TRBD1. CDR3 length: 15 amino acids. The V and J ends lost 4 bases and 4 bases, in that order; junction bases with no gene match: 10. Germline V gene data show CDR1 as SGHRS and CDR2 as YFSETQ. The CDR3 loop is CASSGTGTAGYGYTF. DNA of the CDR3: TGCGCCAGCAGCGGAACCGGGACAGCGGGCTATGGCTACACCTTC.

This rearrangement joins TRBV5-1 to TRBJ1-1; D is undetermined. This CDR3 is built from 13 residues. The germline gives CDR1 SGHRS, CDR2 YFSETQ. V was shortened by 7 bases and J by 6 bases, with 16 bases between the two germline ends. CDR3 sequence (DNA): TGCGCCAGCGGGGTCTTGCCTGGGGCTGAAGCTTTCTTT. It specifies CASGVLPGAEAFF.

Sample share makes this clonotype medium-sized. CDR3 residues: CSAHGNSYEQYF. CDR3 coding DNA: TGCAGCGCCCACGGGAACTCCTACGAGCAGTACTTC. The rearrangement uses TRBV29-1 and TRBJ2-7; weak D call: TRBD2 (5 bases). Trimming shortened V by 7 bases and J by 0 bases, and 10 bases separated the two germline ends. This CDR3 has 12 amino acids. Germline V gives CDR1 SQVTM, CDR2 ANQGSEA.

In its sample, this clonotype was seen once. The genes are TRBV5-1 and TRBJ2-6; TRBD2 matches 7 bases. Germline lookup yields CDR1 SGHRS and CDR2 YFSETQ. Unmatched junction bases numbered 14, after V lost 5 bases and J lost 0 bases. This CDR3 comprises 19 residues. The CDR3 loop reads CASRGGEGTSDSGANVLTF. The DNA of the CDR3 is TGCGCCAGCAGGGGGGGGGAGGGCACAAGCGACTCTGGGGCCAACGTCCTGACTTTC.

Within the sample, this clonotype is medium-sized. The V gene is TRBV12-3 or TRBV12-4, the J gene TRBJ1-1; a weak D match, TRBD1 (5 bases). The CDR3 length is 14 residues. V shed 6 bases and J shed 4 bases, with 15 bases lying between them. CDR3 in amino acids: CASSPGARGTEAFF. The CDR3 bases are TGTGCCAGCAGCCCCGGGGCCCGAGGCACTGAAGCTTTCTTT.

This clonotype is medium-sized. The chain has TRBV5-1 and TRBJ1-2; D not certain. The germline CDR1 and CDR2 sequences are SGHRS and YFSETQ. The CDR3 runs 14 residues. Trimming removed 0 bases at V and 1 base at J, with 7 bases between. The CDR3 nucleotides are TGCGCCAGCAGCTTGGGTCAGAATAACTATGGCTACACCTTC. Its protein product is CASSLGQNNYGYTF. Supplemented by reference TRBV5-1 and TRBJ1-2, the full variable domain reads KAGVTQTPRYLIKTRGQQVTLSCSPISGHRSVSWYQQTPGQGLQFLFEYFSETQRNKGNFPGRFSGRQFSNSRSEMNVSTLELGDSALYLCASSLGQNNYGYTFGSGTRLTVV.

In this sample, this clonotype turned up many times. The V call is TRBV27, the J call TRBJ2-5; D might be TRBD2 (6 bases). Per germline, CDR1 MNHEY and CDR2 SMNVEV (reference sequence). The CDR3 length is 14 residues. Trimming removed 4 bases from V and 2 bases from J, with 11 bases in between. CDR3 sequence (DNA): TGTGCCAGCAGTTCTAAAAGCGGGCAAGAGACCCAGTACTTC. Translation gives CASSSKSGQETQYF.

This clonotype was counted many times. V and J are TRBV28 and TRBJ1-2; D uncertain. CDR3 size: 15 residues. Deletions cut 6 bases from V and 3 bases from J, with 17 bases between. Germline V lookup: CDR1 MDHEN, CDR2 SYDVKM. CDR3 sequence reads: CASSQIAGAYYGYTF. The CDR3 DNA reads TGTGCCAGCAGCCAGATAGCGGGCGCGTACTATGGCTACACCTTC.

This clonotype is categorized as medium-sized (0.01 to 0.1%). The chain recombines TRBV20-1 with TRBJ2-7, with D perhaps TRBD1 or TRBD2 (6 bases each). CDR3 length equals 13 residues. V shed 6 bases and J shed 5 bases, with 17 bases lying between them. Germline assignment: CDR1 DFQATT and CDR2 SNEGSKA (reference sequence). The DNA for the CDR3 is TGCAGTGCCGGGGGACAAATCGACAACGAGCAGTACTTC. This gives the protein CSAGGQIDNEQYF.

This clonotype appeared many times. The J gene is TRBJ2-3, the V gene TRBV5-1; D gene ambiguous. The CDR3 loop spans 14 amino acids. V was shortened by 5 bases and J by 2 bases, with 12 bases between the two germline ends. The germline V gene encodes CDR1 SGHRS and CDR2 YFSETQ. The CDR3 region has the DNA TGCGCCAGCAGTAGGGAACAGTTCACAGATACGCAGTATTTT. Translating it yields CASSREQFTDTQYF.

In this sample, this clonotype turned up many times. The V call is TRBV18, the J call TRBJ2-1; D is perhaps TRBD1 (6 bases). The CDR3 extends over 14 amino acids. Trimming cost V 3 bases and J 1 base, with 7 bases left between them. Germline loops: CDR1 KGHSH, CDR2 LQKENI. The CDR3 nucleotides are TGTGCCAGCTCACCGGGGGCGTCCTACAATGAGCAGTTCTTC. As protein: CASSPGASYNEQFF.

There are a few counts of this clonotype. The chain carries TRBV6-5 and TRBJ1-3; D possibly corresponds to TRBD1 (5 bases). From germline, CDR1 is MNHEY and CDR2 SVGAGI. The CDR3 extends over 16 amino acids. The V and J ends lost 2 bases and 0 bases respectively, with 11 bases between them. The CDR3 loop reads CASSYTGLSSGNTIYF. The CDR3 DNA sequence: TGTGCCAGCAGTTACACAGGACTGTCCTCTGGAAACACCATATATTTT.

This clonotype was counted at least ten times. The chain is built from TRBV4-3 and TRBJ1-3, with D maybe TRBD1 (5 bases). V was pared by 4 bases and J by 2 bases, with 15 bases between. The CDR3 sequence is 16 residues long. Germline CDR1 is LGHNA and CDR2 is YSLEER. This chain's CDR3 is CASSPAVGGAGNTIYF. The CDR3 bases are TGCGCCAGCAGCCCGGCGGTGGGGGGGGCTGGAAACACCATATATTTT.

This clonotype was counted at least ten times. This chain uses TRBV5-1 with TRBJ2-1, with TRBD2 matching 12 bases. Germline-derived CDR1 and CDR2 are SGHRS and YFSETQ. Losses at the gene ends were 4 bases for V and 7 bases for J; bases not matched to a gene: 9. This CDR3 spans 16 amino acids. As DNA, the CDR3 is TGCGCCAGCAGCCCGGAACTAGCGGGGGGCGGGAATGAGCAGTTCTTC. It codes for CASSPELAGGGNEQFF.

This clonotype was seen at least ten times. The chain links TRBV2 to TRBJ1-4; no firm D call. CDR1 is SNHLY, CDR2 FYNNEI, per germline. There are 14 residues in the CDR3. V was clipped by 3 bases and J by 4 bases, with 9 bases between them. The CDR3 region has the DNA TGTGCCAGCAGTGAGGGCAGATTTAATGAAAAACTGTTTTTT. This gives the protein CASSEGRFNEKLFF.

This clonotype was detected only a few times. The chain couples TRBV18 to TRBJ1-1; 10 nucleotides align to TRBD1. The CDR3 totals 16 residues. The J segment lost 1 base and the V segment lost 1 base, leaving 3 bases of the junction unmatched. Germline V lookup: CDR1 KGHSH, CDR2 LQKENI. DNA for the CDR3: TGTGCCAGCTCACCACTGGGGACAGGGGCGAACACTGAAGCTTTCTTT. Encoded protein: CASSPLGTGANTEAFF.

This clonotype was detected many times. The chain couples TRBV12-3 or TRBV12-4 to TRBJ2-4, with 7 positions matching TRBD1. Trimming took 4 bases from V and 9 from J; bases not matched to a gene: 6. This CDR3 comprises 13 residues. The CDR3 sequence is CASSSRQGGIQYF. DNA of the CDR3: TGTGCCAGCAGTTCAAGACAGGGTGGCATTCAGTACTTC.

This clonotype occurred many times. The chain has TRBV5-1 and TRBJ2-1; 10 positions match TRBD2. The J segment lost 5 bases and the V segment lost 3 bases, leaving 2 bases of the junction unmatched. CDR3 length: 14 amino acids. Germline lookup yields CDR1 SGHRS and CDR2 YFSETQ. The CDR3 region has the DNA TGCGCCAGCAGCTCTAGCGGGGGTCACAATGAGCAGTTCTTC. Amino acid sequence: CASSSSGGHNEQFF. The full variable domain, its missing parts supplied by reference TRBV5-1 and TRBJ2-1, is KAGVTQTPRYLIKTRGQQVTLSCSPISGHRSVSWYQQTPGQGLQFLFEYFSETQRNKGNFPGRFSGRQFSNSRSEMNVSTLELGDSALYLCASSSSGGHNEQFFGPGTRLTVL.

This clonotype was detected many times. V is TRBV7-6 and J is TRBJ2-3, with no clear D. Germline CDR1 reads SGHVS; CDR2 reads FNYEAQ. The germline V and J ends were trimmed by 2 bases and 0 bases, with 12 bases remaining between them. The CDR3 length is 16 residues. The CDR3, as DNA: TGTGCCAGCAGCTTATCCACCTTTTCGAGCACAGATACGCAGTATTTT. Amino acids: CASSLSTFSSTDTQYF.

This clonotype is medium-sized (0.01 to 0.1%) by share. V and J are TRBV20-1 and TRBJ2-3; 12 nucleotides agree with TRBD2. The CDR3 sequence is 16 residues long. In germline, CDR1 is DFQATT, CDR2 SNEGSKA (reference sequence). Germline trimming cut 5 bases from V and 0 bases from J; bases unmatched to any gene: 6. CDR3 nucleotides: TGCAGTGCTTCAGGACTAGCGGGAACTAGCACAGATACGCAGTATTTT. Encoded protein: CSASGLAGTSTDTQYF.